This T cell receptor (beta chain) was captured in a study of breast tumors, draining lymph nodes, adjacent tissues. TCRdb itself ran the multiplex PCR reads through MiXCR, one entry per CDR3 protein. The repertoire holds 17,000 or so distinct CDR3 sequences, with 40% to 55% as singletons. By share, this clonotype counts as medium-sized. This TCR was recovered from a female donor with breast cancer. Some clones in this sample may be carry-over from other donors' samples. Specimen: tumor-adjacent breast tissue.

This CDR3 reads CASSPRVAGAGETQYF. The CDR3 DNA sequence: TGCGCCAGCAGCCCCCGAGTGGCGGGGGCGGGAGAGACCCAGTACTTC. The rearrangement links TRBV4-3 to TRBJ2-5, with D tentatively TRBD2 (7 bases). V shed 4 bases and J shed 4 bases, with 19 bases lying between them. The germline V gene has CDR1 LGHNA and CDR2 YSLEER. CDR3 length: 16 amino acids.